This T cell receptor (beta chain) was identified in a study of shared clonotypes between healthy human individuals. The assay was immunoSEQ multiplex PCR, and TCRdb's table has in-frame clones only and misses some. Of about 1.1 million clones listed, roughly 80% are singletons. The CDR3 totals 13 residues. J is TRBJ2-7 and V is TRBV12-2. TRBV12-2 is a recognized pseudogene. The sequence derives from a man aged 18 to 29 in good health. Some clones in this sample may be carry-over from other donors' samples. Sample: memory CD4+ T cells from PBMCs. Subset indicated: CD45RA-negative fraction. The CDR3 spells CASRHGTAYEQYF. The CDR3 DNA reads TGTGCAAGTCGGCACGGGACGGCCTACGAGCAGTACTTC.